Reported below is one T cell receptor beta chain. Its specificity is not known. A much larger clone lies a single base off, so this may be a read error. The CDR3 has 17 amino acids. V lost 1 base to trimming and J lost 3 bases, with 16 bases between them. The germline gives CDR1 LNHNV, CDR2 YYDKDF (reference sequence). Through a sample-barcoded 5' primer and a J-beta primer mix, a second PCR was run for roughly 7 to 12 cycles. TCRdb used MiXCR to reprocess the 5' RACE reads, holding one entry per CDR3 protein. The sample lists 590,000 or so distinct CDR3 sequences; approximately 30% were seen once. These data are taken from a study of blood T cells in healthy people across ages. About the research overall: Capture by template switching was about one barcoded beta molecule per two T cells.

Findings and limits, study-wide: In older individuals, TCR beta diversity per million T cells was lower, falling roughly linearly with age.

Researchers collected approximately 9.9 milliliters of peripheral blood from every single donor. Material for sequencing was blood. The source is a woman over 75 in good health. The chain recombines TRBV15 with TRBJ1-5, with D perhaps matching TRBD1 (5 bases). The CDR3 nucleotides read TGTGCCACCAGCAGAGTTGACCGGGACGAATACAATCAGCCCCAGCATTTT. Residues: CATSRVDRDEYNQPQHF.